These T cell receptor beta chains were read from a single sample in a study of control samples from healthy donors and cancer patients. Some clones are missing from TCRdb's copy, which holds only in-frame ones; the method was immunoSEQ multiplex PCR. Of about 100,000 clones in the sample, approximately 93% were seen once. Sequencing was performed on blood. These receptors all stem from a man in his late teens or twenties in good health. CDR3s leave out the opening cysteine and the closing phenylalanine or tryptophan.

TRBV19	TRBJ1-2	ASSIATGFKDYGYT
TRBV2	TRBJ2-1	ASSQGTRGGPGSKNEQF
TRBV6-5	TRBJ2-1	ASNIGRDRHNEQF
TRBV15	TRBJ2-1	ATSRELAGAYNEQF
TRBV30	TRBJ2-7	AWSDGGEQY
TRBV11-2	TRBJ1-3	ASSIWTDGNTIY
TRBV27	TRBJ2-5	ASSSLGGTGVGTQY
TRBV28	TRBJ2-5	ASSPLALLAGTQETQY
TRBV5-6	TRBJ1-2	ASSSVASWAYGYT
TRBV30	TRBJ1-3	AWNKAGSIHKY
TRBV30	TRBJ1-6	AWSYVKNSPLH
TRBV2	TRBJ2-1	ASSEGLAGVLNEQF
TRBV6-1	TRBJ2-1	ASSEGEYNEQF
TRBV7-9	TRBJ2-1	ASSFVGLAFNEQF
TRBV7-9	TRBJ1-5	ASSPEEYSNQPQH
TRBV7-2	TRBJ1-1	ASSFNRGMNTEAF
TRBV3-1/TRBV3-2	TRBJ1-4	ASSQGHKGEKLF
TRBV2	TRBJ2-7	ASSLQEYEQY
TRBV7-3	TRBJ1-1	ASSLSLGRNTEAF
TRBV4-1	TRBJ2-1	ASSQGLNEQF
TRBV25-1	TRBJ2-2	ASSEDTGLPNTGELF
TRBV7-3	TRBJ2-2	ASSGSGTGGINTGELF
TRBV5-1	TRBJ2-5	ASSSSSGGTQETQY
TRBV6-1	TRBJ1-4	ASSEGQGGEKLF
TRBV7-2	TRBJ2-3	ASSLDGTGSYRDTQY
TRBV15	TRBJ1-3	ATSRGQGVGNTIY
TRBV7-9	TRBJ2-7	ASSGRDTAYEQY
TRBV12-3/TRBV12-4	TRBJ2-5	ASSLSGETQY
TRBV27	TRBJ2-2	ASSRGGNTGELF
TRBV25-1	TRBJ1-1	ASSENYRPMNTEAF
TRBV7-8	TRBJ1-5	ASSSRDRGSNQPQH
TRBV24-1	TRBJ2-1	ATSDYSGQQL
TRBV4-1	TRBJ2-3	ASSQDFANTQY
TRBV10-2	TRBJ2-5	ASRKQGAQETQY
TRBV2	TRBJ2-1	ASSPSGGDDEQF
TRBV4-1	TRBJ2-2	ASSHSRLAGTRTPGSCF
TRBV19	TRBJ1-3	ASSIDHSSSGNTIY
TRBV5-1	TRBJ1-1	ASSQTGTEAF
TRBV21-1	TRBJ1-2	ASSTWPRTGENYGYT
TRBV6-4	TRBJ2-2	ARSRDSHTGELF
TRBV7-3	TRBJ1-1	ASSSLDPGDPTEAF
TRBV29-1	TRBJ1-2	SGGESGYGYT
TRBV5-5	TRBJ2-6	ASSLLTGVPGANVLT
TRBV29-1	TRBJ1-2	SVEFRGNGYT
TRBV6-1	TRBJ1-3	ASSESQKVSGNTIY
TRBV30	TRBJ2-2	AWRRQANTGELF
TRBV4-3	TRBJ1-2	ASSQGQGARGYT
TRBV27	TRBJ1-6	ASSLRTGERSPLH
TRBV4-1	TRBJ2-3	ASTPARASPNTDTQY
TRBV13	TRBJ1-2	ASSLRGDRGTYRGYT
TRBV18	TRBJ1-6	ASSVDRQNSPLH
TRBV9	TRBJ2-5	ASSVGPFPGDSMRETQY
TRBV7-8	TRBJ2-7	ASSLEGRAYEQY
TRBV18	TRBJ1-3	ASSPLGTQGGNTIY
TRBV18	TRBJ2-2	ASSQDRADTGELF